This TCR beta chain is from a study of blood T cells in healthy people across ages. The study's findings and limits: Fewer expanded clones and more diversity marked long-lived versus aged donors.

Then a second PCR, running about 6 to 12 cycles, was carried out with a sample-barcoded 5' primer and a J-beta primer mix. TCRdb re-called the 5' RACE reads with MiXCR, one entry per CDR3 protein. Counted here are about 1.4 million distinct CDR3 sequences, 59% occurring once; the ten biggest clones make up 6.5% to 8.5%. The V gene lost 0 bases and the J gene lost 4 bases, with 10 bases spanning the gap. The germline gives CDR1 SGDLS, CDR2 YYNGEE. The CDR3 has 14 amino acids. With respect to this clonotype: The antigen remains unidentified.

The sample consisted of blood. The rearrangement uses TRBV9 and TRBJ1-2; TRBD1 might be the D (5 bases). The receptor was isolated from a man between 18 and 35 years old in good health. In DNA form, the CDR3 reads TGTGCCAGCAGCGTAGTTCGCCAGGGCTATGGCTACACCTTC. Protein sequence: CASSVVRQGYGYTF.